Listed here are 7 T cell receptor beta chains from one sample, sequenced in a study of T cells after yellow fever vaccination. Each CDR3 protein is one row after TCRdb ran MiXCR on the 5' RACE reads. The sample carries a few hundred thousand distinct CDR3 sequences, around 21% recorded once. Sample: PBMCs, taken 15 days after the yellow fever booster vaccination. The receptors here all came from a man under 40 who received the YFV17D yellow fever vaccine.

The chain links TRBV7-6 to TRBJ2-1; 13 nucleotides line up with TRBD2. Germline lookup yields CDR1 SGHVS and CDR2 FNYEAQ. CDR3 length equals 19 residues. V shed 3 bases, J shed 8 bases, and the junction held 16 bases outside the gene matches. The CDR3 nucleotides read TGTGCCAGCAGCTTCAAGCTCGGACTAGCGGGAGCAGTGGCCCATGAGCAGTTCTTC. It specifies CASSFKLGLAGAVAHEQFF.

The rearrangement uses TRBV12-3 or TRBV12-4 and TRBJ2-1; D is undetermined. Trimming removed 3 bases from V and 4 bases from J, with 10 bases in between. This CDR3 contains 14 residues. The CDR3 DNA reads TGTGCCAGCAGTTTTGAGACGCTATACAATGAGCAGTTCTTC. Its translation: CASSFETLYNEQFF.

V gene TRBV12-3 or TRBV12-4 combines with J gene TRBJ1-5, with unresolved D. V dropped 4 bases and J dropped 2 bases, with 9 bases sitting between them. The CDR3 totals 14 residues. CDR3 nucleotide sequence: TGTGCCAGCAGTTCGCGACAACGCAATCAGCCCCAGCATTTT. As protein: CASSSRQRNQPQHF.

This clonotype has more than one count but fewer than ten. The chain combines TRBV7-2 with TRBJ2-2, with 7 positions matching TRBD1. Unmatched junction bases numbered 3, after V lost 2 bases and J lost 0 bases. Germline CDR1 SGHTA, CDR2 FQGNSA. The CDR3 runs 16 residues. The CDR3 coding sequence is TGTGCCAGCAGCTTATGGACAGGAACGAACACCGGGGAGCTGTTTTTT. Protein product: CASSLWTGTNTGELFF.

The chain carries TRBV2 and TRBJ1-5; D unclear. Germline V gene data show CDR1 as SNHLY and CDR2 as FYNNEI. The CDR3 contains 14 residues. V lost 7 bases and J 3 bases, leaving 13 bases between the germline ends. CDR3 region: CASTLDIYNQPQHF. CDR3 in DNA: TGTGCCAGCACCCTAGACATTTACAATCAGCCCCAGCATTTT.

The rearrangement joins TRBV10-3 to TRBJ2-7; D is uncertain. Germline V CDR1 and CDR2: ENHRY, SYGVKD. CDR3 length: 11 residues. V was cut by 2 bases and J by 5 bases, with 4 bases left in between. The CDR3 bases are TGTGCCATCAGTGAGGGGAACGAGCAGTACTTC. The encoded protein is CAISEGNEQYF.

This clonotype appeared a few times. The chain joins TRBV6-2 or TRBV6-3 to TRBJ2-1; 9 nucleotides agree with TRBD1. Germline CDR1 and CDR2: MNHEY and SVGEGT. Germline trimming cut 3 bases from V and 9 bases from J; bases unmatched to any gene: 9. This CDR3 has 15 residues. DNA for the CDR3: TGTGCCAGCAGTTATCCGGACAGGGGAAGGGGTGAGCAGTTCTTC. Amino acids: CASSYPDRGRGEQFF.